Presented here are 14 T cell receptor beta chains from one specimen sequenced in a study of blood T cells in healthy people across ages. Using a J-beta primer mix together with a sample-barcoded 5' primer, a second PCR was run for roughly 6 to 12 cycles. TCRdb processed the 5' RACE reads anew with MiXCR; each CDR3 protein has one entry. In the table there are more than 650,000 distinct CDR3 sequences, 22% of which are singletons. The sample was blood. These receptors originate from a man in his 70s in good health.

The rearrangement uses TRBV12-3 or TRBV12-4 and TRBJ1-3; 7 nucleotides line up with TRBD1. The CDR3 is made up of 14 amino acids. Trimming cost V 4 bases and J 0 bases; bases outside gene matches: 0. This chain's CDR3 is CASSWDSSGNTIYF. In nucleotides, the CDR3 is TGTGCCAGCAGTTGGGACAGCTCTGGAAACACCATATATTTT.

The rearrangement uses TRBV28 and TRBJ2-5; D could derive from TRBD1 or TRBD2 (5 bases each). The length of the CDR3 is 16 residues. The germline V gene has CDR1 MDHEN and CDR2 SYDVKM. Trimming removed 6 bases at V and 2 bases at J, with 19 bases between. The CDR3 is CASSLHPGRPQETQYF. In nucleotides, the CDR3 is TGTGCCAGCAGCCTCCACCCGGGACGCCCTCAAGAGACCCAGTACTTC. The whole variable domain, filled in from reference TRBV28 and TRBJ2-5, reads DVKVTQSSRYLVKRTGEKVFLECVQDMDHENMFWYRQDPGLGLRLIYFSYDVKMKEKGDIPEGYSVSREKKERFSLILESASTNQTSMYLCASSLHPGRPQETQYFGPGTRLLVL.

This clonotype showed up just a few times. This chain joins TRBV5-1 and TRBJ2-7; 8 bases line up with TRBD2. This CDR3 is built from 16 residues. V shed 0 bases and J 1 base; nucleotides not matched to a gene: 6. Germline CDR1 reads SGHRS; CDR2 reads YFSETQ. The CDR3 region has the DNA TGCGCCAGCAGCTTGGGTCCAGCGGGAGAGTCCTACGAGCAGTACGTC. Residues: CASSLGPAGESYEQYV.

The gene calls are TRBV3-1 and TRBJ1-3; D remains ambiguous. CDR3 length: 14 amino acids. Germline CDR1 reads LGHDT; CDR2 reads YNNKEL (reference sequence). Trimming took off 7 bases at V and 2 bases at J, with 12 bases between the two ends. Here the CDR3 DNA reads TGTGCCAGCAACCCCTTAGGAGCTGGAAACACCATATATTTT. Its protein product is CASNPLGAGNTIYF.

The chain is built from TRBV3-1 and TRBJ2-3; D uncertain. CDR1 and CDR2 (germline): LGHDT, YNNKEL (reference sequence). The length of the CDR3 is 18 residues. V lost 1 base and J lost 3, with 20 bases in between. CDR3 in amino acids: CASSQGWVRTKSTDTQYF. The CDR3 bases are TGTGCCAGCAGCCAAGGTTGGGTTAGGACGAAGAGTACAGATACGCAGTATTTT.

There are many counts of this clonotype. The chain joins TRBV5-1 to TRBJ2-3; a weak D match, TRBD1 (6 bases). The CDR3 has 15 residues. Trimming shortened V by 0 bases and J by 4 bases, and 12 bases separated the two germline ends. Germline CDR1 is SGHRS and CDR2 is YFSETQ. This CDR3 is CASSLVQGKADTQYF. In nucleotides, the CDR3 is TGCGCCAGCAGCTTGGTGCAGGGGAAGGCAGATACGCAGTATTTT.

With respect to this clonotype: A read error may produce the germline difference seen at one junction end. V usage is TRBV20-1 and J usage is TRBJ2-4, with 10 bases matching TRBD2. The CDR3 extends over 14 amino acids. Looked up from germline, CDR1 is DFQATT and CDR2 is SNEGSKA (reference sequence). CDR3 protein: CSATVAGGQNIRYF. The CDR3, as DNA: TGCAGTGCTACCGTAGCGGGGGGACAAAACATTCGGTACTTC.

V usage is TRBV5-1 and J usage is TRBJ2-3, with 10 nucleotides matching TRBD2. The CDR3 is 18 residues long. J lost 1 base, V lost 0 bases, and 8 bases had no gene match. CDR1 and CDR2 from the germline V gene are SGHRS and YFSETQ. CDR3 sequence reads: CASSLGSTSGRRTDTQYF. The CDR3, as DNA: TGCGCCAGCAGCTTGGGGTCGACTAGCGGGCGCCGCACAGATACGCAGTATTTT. Full variable domain (outside the CDR3, taken from reference TRBV5-1 and TRBJ2-3): KAGVTQTPRYLIKTRGQQVTLSCSPISGHRSVSWYQQTPGQGLQFLFEYFSETQRNKGNFPGRFSGRQFSNSRSEMNVSTLELGDSALYLCASSLGSTSGRRTDTQYFGPGTRLTVL.

This clonotype has just a few counts. V gene TRBV11-2 combines with J gene TRBJ1-4; the match to TRBD1 covers 9 bases. This CDR3 has 15 amino acids. The germline CDR1 and CDR2 sequences are SGHAT and FQNNGV. Unmatched junction bases numbered 6, after V lost 5 bases and J lost 5 bases. CDR3 DNA: TGTGCCAGCAGCAACATCGGGACAGGGAATGAAAAACTGTTTTTT. This sequence encodes CASSNIGTGNEKLFF.

This clonotype was counted only a few times. The chain is built from TRBV5-1 and TRBJ2-1; either TRBD1 or TRBD2 may fit D (5 bases each). The DNA end is more similar to TRBJ2-7, so the J call may be wrong. The germline gives CDR1 SGHRS, CDR2 YFSETQ. This CDR3 has 15 residues. The CDR3 sequence: CASSLVEGMVYEQYF. In DNA, the CDR3 is TGCGCCAGCAGCTTGGTCGAGGGGATGGTTTACGAGCAGTACTTC.

The CDR3 DNA is TGTGCCAGCAGATGGGACGGAGAGACCCAGTACTTC. Protein: CASRWDGETQYF. The chain uses TRBV7-8 and TRBJ2-7; perhaps D is TRBD1 or TRBD2 (5 bases each). The J call may be faulty, since TRBJ2-5 better matches the DNA end. Germline lookup yields CDR1 SGHVS and CDR2 FQNEAQ. The CDR3 consists of 12 residues.

This clonotype was observed a single time. This chain links TRBV6-6 with TRBJ1-2; TRBD1 matches 7 bases. This CDR3 has 12 residues. CDR1 and CDR2 (germline): MNHNY, SVGAGI (reference sequence). The V segment lost 9 bases and the J segment 7 bases; nucleotides outside the gene matches: 8. The CDR3 reads CASSITGVGYTF. CDR3 DNA: TGTGCCAGTAGCATTACAGGGGTTGGCTACACCTTC.

The V call is TRBV6-2 or TRBV6-3, the J call TRBJ1-4; TRBD1 might be the D (5 bases). V lost 6 bases and J 13 bases, leaving 21 bases between the germline ends. This CDR3 is 14 amino acids long. Per germline, CDR1 MNHEY and CDR2 SVGEGT. The CDR3 DNA reads as TGTGCCAGCAGGACACCGGGACCGCCTGTAGGACTGTTTTTT. This gives the protein CASRTPGPPVGLFF.

This clonotype showed up just a few times. The V call is TRBV4-2, the J call TRBJ2-1; the D gene is possibly TRBD2 (6 bases). The last part of the DNA fits TRBJ2-5 better; the J call may be wrong. The CDR3 is made up of 21 amino acids. Per germline, CDR1 LGHNA and CDR2 YNFKEQ. The CDR3 loop reads CASSQSSPTSPLFNPGETQYF. CDR3 nucleotides: TGTGCCAGCAGCCAATCCTCGCCGACTAGTCCTTTATTCAACCCAGGGGAGACCCAGTACTTC.